What follows are 20 T cell receptor beta chains derived from one specimen sequenced in a study of CD8 T cells in ankylosing spondylitis. In TCRdb, the 5' RACE reads were re-called with MiXCR into one record per CDR3 protein. This table has 200,000 or so distinct CDR3 sequences, roughly 13% appearing once. Sequences were obtained from blood, either unsorted or a sorted T cell fraction (not recorded which). These receptors were obtained from a female donor with ankylosing spondylitis or in good health (not recorded which).

V usage is TRBV5-4 and J usage is TRBJ1-2; TRBD1 aligns across 7 bases. Trimming took 2 bases from V and 7 from J; bases not matched to a gene: 8. Germline V CDR1 and CDR2: SGHNT, YYREEE (reference sequence). This CDR3 contains 14 residues. DNA for the CDR3: TGTGCCAGCAGCTTCCCGGGAGGGGGCGGTGGCTACACCTTC. Its translation: CASSFPGGGGGYTF. The whole variable domain, remainder taken from reference TRBV5-4 and TRBJ1-2, is ETGVTQSPTHLIKTRGQQVTLRCSSQSGHNTVSWYQQALGQGPQFIFQYYREEENGRGNFPPRFSGLQFPNYSSELNVNALELDDSALYLCASSFPGGGGGYTFGSGTRLTVV.

By proportion, this clonotype is medium-sized. The V gene is TRBV29-1, the J gene TRBJ1-1, with a weak D call TRBD1 (5 bases). Germline lookup yields CDR1 SQVTM and CDR2 ANQGSEA. There are 13 residues in the CDR3. V was cut by 3 bases and J by 3 bases, with 11 bases left in between. CDR3: CSVEGRVHTEAFF. The CDR3 DNA sequence: TGCAGCGTTGAGGGCAGGGTACACACTGAAGCTTTCTTT.

This clonotype was recorded only once. A much larger clonotype is one base distant, so this may be a read error. The rearrangement links TRBV5-1 to TRBJ1-4; 10 bases agree with TRBD1. The germline gives CDR1 SGHRS, CDR2 YFSETQ. CDR3 length equals 16 residues. The CDR3 sequence: CASRPEIGDRGENLFF. For the CDR3, the DNA is TGCGCCAGCCGCCCTGAGATTGGGGACAGGGGCGAAAACCTGTTTTTT. Together with reference TRBV5-1 and TRBJ1-4, the CDR3 gives the full variable domain: KAGVTQTPRYLIKTRGQQVTLSCSPISGHRSVSWYQQTPGQGLQFLFEYFSETQRNKGNFPGRFSGRQFSNSRSEMNVSTLELGDSALYLCASRPEIGDRGENLFFGSGTQLSVL.

This clonotype was observed at least ten times. The chain uses TRBV12-3 or TRBV12-4 and TRBJ2-1, with 7 bases aligning to TRBD2. With V trimmed by 2 bases and J by 7 bases, 8 bases remained unmatched. The CDR3 covers 15 residues. The CDR3 loop is CASSLLAGFGNEQFF. Here the CDR3 DNA reads TGTGCCAGCAGTTTATTAGCGGGTTTCGGGAATGAGCAGTTCTTC.

This clonotype was seen many times. The J gene is TRBJ2-2, the V gene TRBV2; TRBD1 matches at 9 bases. The trim removed 7 bases at V and 1 base at J, leaving 13 bases unmatched. The CDR3 has 18 residues. Germline CDR1 is SNHLY and CDR2 is FYNNEI. The CDR3: CASNRLNRGRRNTGELFF. CDR3 DNA sequence: TGTGCCAGCAATCGGTTAAACAGGGGGCGCAGGAACACCGGGGAGCTGTTTTTT.

Concerning this clonotype: It may be a read error: a sequence one base away is much more abundant. The V call is TRBV4-3, the J call TRBJ1-1; D unclear. This CDR3 has 18 residues. Looked up from germline, CDR1 is LGHNA and CDR2 is YSLEER. The CDR3 DNA reads TGCGCCAGCGGCCAAGATGTCAGCTGGGCAGGCCTGAACACTGAAGCTTTCTTT. Amino acids: CASGQDVSWAGLNTEAFF.

The chain recombines TRBV5-1 with TRBJ1-4; D gene unclear. Germline V gene data show CDR1 as SGHRS and CDR2 as YFSETQ. Trimming removed 4 bases from V and 5 bases from J, with 15 bases in between. The CDR3 is made up of 15 amino acids. CDR3 in amino acids: CASSPGGVNNEKLFF. The DNA for the CDR3 is TGCGCCAGCAGCCCCGGAGGCGTGAACAATGAAAAACTGTTTTTT.

This clonotype has more than one count but fewer than ten. The chain couples TRBV5-6 to TRBJ1-4; D ambiguous. The CDR3 length is 16 residues. The germline CDR1 and CDR2 sequences are SGHDT and YYEEEE. V was cut by 4 bases and J by 0 bases, with 13 bases left in between. CDR3: CASSIRRTATNEKLFF. CDR3 bases: TGTGCCAGCAGCATACGTCGGACCGCAACTAATGAAAAACTGTTTTTT.

This clonotype occurred many times. The gene calls are TRBV20-1 and TRBJ1-2; D gene unclear. Looked up from germline, CDR1 is DFQATT and CDR2 is SNEGSKA (reference sequence). The V end was cut by 6 bases, the J end by 4 bases, with 12 bases between. The CDR3 is made up of 12 amino acids. The CDR3 region has the DNA TGCAGTGCCAGTCCGCAGAGCTATGGCTACACCTTC. Translated: CSASPQSYGYTF.

Concerning this clonotype: Germline and junction disagree at one end, which may indicate a read error. This rearrangement joins TRBV12-3 or TRBV12-4 to TRBJ1-2, with D unclear. The CDR3 has 12 residues. CDR3 bases: TGTGCCGGCAGTTCCATGGGCTATGGCTACACCTTC. This encodes CAGSSMGYGYTF.

V usage is TRBV7-9 and J usage is TRBJ2-7; D perhaps matches TRBD1 (5 bases). V lost 2 bases, J lost 3 bases, and 11 bases lay in between. The CDR3 is made up of 14 amino acids. In germline, CDR1 is SEHNR, CDR2 FQNEAQ (reference sequence). This CDR3 is CASSLSTGGYEQYF. For the CDR3, the DNA is TGTGCCAGCAGCTTAAGTACAGGCGGCTACGAGCAGTACTTC.

The chain uses TRBV28 and TRBJ2-1; TRBD2 agrees at 12 bases. The V and J ends lost 7 bases and 8 bases, in that order; junction bases with no gene match: 6. The germline gives CDR1 MDHEN, CDR2 SYDVKM. The CDR3 extends over 14 amino acids. The CDR3: CASTRTSGIDEQFF. In DNA form, the CDR3 reads TGTGCCAGCACCAGGACTAGCGGGATCGATGAGCAGTTCTTC. Full variable domain (outside the CDR3, taken from reference TRBV28 and TRBJ2-1): DVKVTQSSRYLVKRTGEKVFLECVQDMDHENMFWYRQDPGLGLRLIYFSYDVKMKEKGDIPEGYSVSREKKERFSLILESASTNQTSMYLCASTRTSGIDEQFFGPGTRLTVL.

The gene calls are TRBV27 and TRBJ2-2; a possible D gene is TRBD2 (6 bases). Trimming removed 5 bases at V and 4 bases at J, with 14 bases between. The length of the CDR3 is 15 residues. CDR1 and CDR2 (germline): MNHEY, SMNVEV (reference sequence). The CDR3 DNA sequence: TGTGCCAGCAGTAGTTTTGTCGGGGGCACCGGGGAGCTGTTTTTT. As protein: CASSSFVGGTGELFF.

The CDR3 is CAISGTSGHPYEQYF. CDR3 DNA: TGTGCCATCAGTGGGACAAGCGGGCACCCCTACGAGCAGTACTTC. The chain employs TRBV10-3 and TRBJ2-7; D might be TRBD2 (6 bases). CDR3 length: 15 residues. CDR1 is ENHRY, CDR2 SYGVKD, per germline. V was trimmed by 4 bases and J by 2 bases, leaving 15 bases between them.

This chain uses TRBV20-1 with TRBJ2-7, with TRBD2 identical over 12 bases. The CDR3 is 14 residues long. Germline lookup yields CDR1 DFQATT and CDR2 SNEGSKA (reference sequence). V shed 5 bases, J shed 0 bases, and the junction held 2 bases outside the gene matches. The chain's CDR3 is CSAPTSGSSYEQYF. CDR3 nucleotide sequence: TGCAGTGCTCCGACTAGCGGGAGCTCCTACGAGCAGTACTTC.

This clonotype appeared many times. This chain joins TRBV7-8 and TRBJ1-6; D is ambiguous. The germline V gene encodes CDR1 SGHVS and CDR2 FQNEAQ. The length of the CDR3 is 15 residues. V shed 1 base and J shed 7 bases, with 11 bases lying between them. The CDR3 DNA reads TGTGCCAGCAGCTTAGGGGAGTCGAGGAATTCACCCCTCCACTTT. It translates to CASSLGESRNSPLHF.

This clonotype showed up many times. The J gene is TRBJ2-2, the V gene TRBV12-3 or TRBV12-4; D unresolved. V was pared by 3 bases and J by 4 bases, with 9 bases between. There are 14 residues in the CDR3. CDR3 bases: TGTGCCAGCAGTTTCCGACTCACCACCGGGGAGCTGTTTTTT. Translated: CASSFRLTTGELFF.

V is TRBV6-5 and J is TRBJ2-1; the match to TRBD2 covers 9 bases. The CDR3 is made up of 15 amino acids. J lost 4 bases, V lost 8 bases, and 9 bases had no gene match. Germline V gene sequence: CDR1 MNHEY, CDR2 SVGAGI. CDR3 sequence (DNA): TGTGCCAGCGCGGCCCTAGCGGGGAAATACAATGAGCAGTTCTTC. Its translation is CASAALAGKYNEQFF.

This rearrangement joins TRBV6-5 to TRBJ2-6; D is undetermined. V dropped 0 bases and J dropped 0 bases, with 6 bases sitting between them. The CDR3 has 16 residues. The germline gives CDR1 MNHEY, CDR2 SVGAGI. CDR3 coding DNA: TGTGCCAGCAGTTACTCGCCAGTCTCTGGGGCCAACGTCCTGACTTTC. Its translation is CASSYSPVSGANVLTF.

In this sample, this clonotype turned up many times. The V and J genes are TRBV12-3 or TRBV12-4 and TRBJ2-1; the D is unclear. This CDR3 comprises 12 residues. With 3 bases removed from V and 5 bases from J, the gap between germline ends came to 5 bases. As DNA, the CDR3 is TGTGCCAGCAGTTTGTGGAACAATGAGCAGTTCTTC. This codes for CASSLWNNEQFF.